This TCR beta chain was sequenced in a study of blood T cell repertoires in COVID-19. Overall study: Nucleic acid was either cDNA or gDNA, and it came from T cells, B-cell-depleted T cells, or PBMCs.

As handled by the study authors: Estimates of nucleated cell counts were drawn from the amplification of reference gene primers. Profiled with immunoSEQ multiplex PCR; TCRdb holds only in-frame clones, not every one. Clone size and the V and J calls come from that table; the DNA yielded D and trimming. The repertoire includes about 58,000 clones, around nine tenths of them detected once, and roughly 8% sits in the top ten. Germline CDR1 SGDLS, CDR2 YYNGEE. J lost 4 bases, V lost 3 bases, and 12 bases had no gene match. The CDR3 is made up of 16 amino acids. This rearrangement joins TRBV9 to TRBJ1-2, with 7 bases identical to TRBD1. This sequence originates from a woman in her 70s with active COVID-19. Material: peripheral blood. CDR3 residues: CASSARFDRASYGYTF. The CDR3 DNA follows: TGTGCCAGCAGCGCTCGATTCGACAGGGCCTCCTATGGCTACACCTTC.